One sample yielded the 6 T cell receptor beta chains listed below, sequenced in a study of T cells expressing NK-cell markers. TCRdb reanalyzed the 5' RACE reads, giving one entry per CDR3 protein sequence and no DNA. The table for this sample gives 300,000 or so distinct CDR3 sequences. Material: blood T cells: a sorted CD56 or NKG2C T cell subset, CD4+ or CD8+ T cells, or bulk PBMC T cells (not recorded which). These TCRs come from a woman aged 18 to 75 in good health.

This CDR3 reads CASSFTIAGGLDTQYF. J is TRBJ2-3 and V is TRBV11-2; TCRdb selects TRBD2, and the lack of DNA leaves this call unchecked. The V gene's germline CDR1 is SGHAT and CDR2 FQNNGV. CDR3 length: 16 residues.

The chain is built from TRBV7-2 and TRBJ2-1. Germline assignment: CDR1 SGHTA and CDR2 FQGNSA. The CDR3 totals 14 residues. This CDR3 is CASSLDGASNEQFF.

CDR3 sequence reads: CAISERTGGTKNIQYF. The chain employs TRBV10-3 and TRBJ2-4; TCRdb reports TRBD1, a call that lacks DNA to check it against. Germline CDR1 reads ENHRY; CDR2 reads SYGVKD. The CDR3 runs 16 residues.

The rearrangement uses TRBV20-1 and TRBJ1-6. CDR1 is DFQATT and CDR2 is SNEGSKA in the germline V gene (reference sequence). This CDR3 has 13 residues. The CDR3 sequence: CSARDRSNSPLHF.

This chain uses TRBV9 with TRBJ2-1; TCRdb lists TRBD2, though no DNA is available to test this call. The CDR3 totals 16 residues. Germline CDR1 SGDLS, CDR2 YYNGEE. The chain's CDR3 is CASSVDGGGLKNEQFF.

The rearrangement links TRBV11-2 to TRBJ1-6; the D call of TRBD1 rests on TCRdb alone, since no DNA is present to check it. The CDR3 loop spans 15 amino acids. Per the germline V gene, CDR1 is SGHAT and CDR2 is FQNNGV. The CDR3 reads CASSLRGTKNSPLHF.